The 22 T cell receptor beta chains reported below all come from one sample, sequenced in a study of T cells in Graves' hyperthyroidism and ophthalmopathy. The CDR3 regions of TCR beta were amplified from RNA transcripts. Using the HTBI primer set, a first-round RT-PCR was run on the TCR CDR3. Each CDR3 protein gets one entry after TCRdb re-called the multiplex PCR reads with MiXCR. The sample carries 600,000 to 650,000 distinct CDR3 sequences, 16% recorded once. Specimen: blood. The receptors derive from a woman in her 30s with Graves' hyperthyroidism.

This clonotype was seen a handful of times. V is TRBV28 and J is TRBJ2-2; 7 bases map to TRBD2. Germline V CDR1 and CDR2: MDHEN, SYDVKM. The CDR3 is 15 amino acids. The junction had 5 bases not matched to a gene; V was cut back by 0 bases and J by 7 bases. CDR3 sequence reads: CASSLWAGDGGELFF. In DNA, the CDR3 is TGTGCCAGCAGTTTATGGGCGGGAGACGGCGGGGAGCTGTTTTTT. Variable domain in full (rest from reference TRBV28 and TRBJ2-2): DVKVTQSSRYLVKRTGEKVFLECVQDMDHENMFWYRQDPGLGLRLIYFSYDVKMKEKGDIPEGYSVSREKKERFSLILESASTNQTSMYLCASSLWAGDGGELFFGEGSRLTVL.

V gene TRBV7-9 combines with J gene TRBJ1-5; tentatively, D is TRBD1 (6 bases). Trimming removed 1 base from V and 7 bases from J, with 17 bases in between. Germline loops: CDR1 SEHNR, CDR2 FQNEAQ (reference sequence). This CDR3 region has 16 residues. CDR3 nucleotide sequence: TGTGCCAGCAGCTTAGGGGGGCAGGGGTTTTGGCAGCCCCAGCATTTT. This sequence encodes CASSLGGQGFWQPQHF.

This clonotype was picked up many times. This rearrangement joins TRBV18 to TRBJ2-1; D is possibly TRBD1 (5 bases). The CDR3 totals 13 residues. Between the trimmed V and J ends, which lost 3 bases and 8 bases, there was a span of 11 bases. The germline gives CDR1 KGHSH, CDR2 LQKENI. CDR3 nucleotides: TGTGCCAGCTCACCGGGCAGGGATCATGAGCAGTTCTTC. Residues: CASSPGRDHEQFF.

This clonotype has a count of ten or more. This sequence joins TRBV10-3 and TRBJ2-7, with 11 bases identical to TRBD2. Trimming at V came to 4 bases and at J to 3 bases, leaving 2 bases not matched to a gene. The CDR3 totals 14 residues. The germline V gene has CDR1 ENHRY and CDR2 SYGVKD. This chain's CDR3 is CAISGGTSGYEQYF. In DNA, the CDR3 is TGTGCCATCAGTGGGGGGACTAGCGGCTACGAGCAGTACTTC.

Details on this clonotype: The junction does not match germline at one end; this may be a read error. The V gene is TRBV12-5, the J gene TRBJ2-2; 7 bases align to TRBD2. The CDR3 loop spans 20 amino acids. The germline CDR1 and CDR2 sequences are LGHNT and FRNRAP. CDR3 bases: TGTGCTAGTGGTTTGACCCGTCCGGGACCACTGGGAGGGACCACCAGGGAGCTGTTTTTT. As protein: CASGLTRPGPLGGTTRELFF. The whole variable domain, remainder taken from reference TRBV12-5 and TRBJ2-2, is DARVTQTPRHKVTEMGQEVTMRCQPILGHNTVFWYRQTMMQGLELLAYFRNRAPLDDSGMPKDRFSAEMPDATLATLKIQPSEPRDSAVYFCASGLTRPGPLGGTTRELFFGEGSRLTVL.

This clonotype was recorded many times. This chain uses TRBV6-1 with TRBJ2-3; the D gene could be TRBD1 or TRBD2 (6 bases each). Germline CDR1 is MNHNS and CDR2 is SASEGT. Trimming took 6 bases from V and 0 from J, leaving 19 bases between them. The CDR3 spans 17 residues. The DNA for the CDR3 is TGTGCCAGCAGGGCAGGGGTGGCGGGGCTCAGCACAGATACGCAGTATTTT. Its protein is CASRAGVAGLSTDTQYF.

The chain employs TRBV6-1 and TRBJ2-1, with 13 bases lining up with TRBD2. The J segment lost 8 bases and the V segment lost 6 bases, leaving 7 bases of the junction unmatched. There are 15 residues in the CDR3. CDR1 and CDR2 (germline): MNHNS, SASEGT. CDR3 coding DNA: TGTGCCAGCAGCCAGGGACTAGCGGGAATGGATGAGCAGTTCTTC. Its translation is CASSQGLAGMDEQFF.

This clonotype was seen many times. The V gene is TRBV10-3, the J gene TRBJ2-3; tentatively, D is TRBD2 (6 bases). This CDR3 is 14 amino acids long. Per the germline V gene, CDR1 is ENHRY and CDR2 is SYGVKD. Trimming shortened V by 7 bases and J by 5 bases, and 16 bases separated the two germline ends. As DNA, the CDR3 is TGTGCCATCAACGACCCGGGGCGGGGAGATACGCAGTATTTT. Protein sequence: CAINDPGRGDTQYF.

This clonotype has a count of ten or more. V is TRBV7-2 and J is TRBJ2-1; D may match TRBD1 or TRBD2 (5 bases each). V dropped 3 bases and J dropped 5 bases, with 17 bases sitting between them. The CDR3 sequence is 16 residues long. The germline CDR1 and CDR2 sequences are SGHTA and FQGNSA. The DNA for the CDR3 is TGTGCCAGCAGCTTCCGGGGCGGAAGTGCTGACAATGAGCAGTTCTTC. It encodes CASSFRGGSADNEQFF. The full variable domain, in which reference TRBV7-2 and TRBJ2-1 provide the parts outside the CDR3, is GAGVSQSPSNKVTEKGKDVELRCDPISGHTALYWYRQSLGQGLEFLIYFQGNSAPDKSGLPSDRFSAERTGGSVSTLTIQRTQQEDSAVYLCASSFRGGSADNEQFFGPGTRLTVL.

This clonotype turned up a few times. The gene calls are TRBV12-3 or TRBV12-4 and TRBJ2-5; D remains ambiguous. The CDR3 contains 13 residues. V dropped 2 bases and J dropped 4 bases, with 8 bases sitting between them. The CDR3 DNA sequence: TGTGCCAGCAGTTTAACTCCTATAGAGACCCAGTACTTC. It codes for CASSLTPIETQYF.

This clonotype was seen repeatedly, ten times or more. The CDR3 DNA reads TGTGCCAGCAGCCCGAGACTAGCGGGAGGTGTAGATGAGCAGTTCTTC. Translating it yields CASSPRLAGGVDEQFF. This sequence joins TRBV7-9 and TRBJ2-1; TRBD2 matches 13 bases. Germline-derived CDR1 and CDR2 are SEHNR and FQNEAQ (reference sequence). This CDR3 comprises 16 residues. V gave up 5 bases and J gave up 8 bases; unmatched junction bases: 9.

At least ten counts were recorded for this clonotype. The CDR3 protein is CAWSGGDRGEEKLFF. DNA for the CDR3: TGTGCCTGGAGTGGCGGGGACAGGGGTGAGGAAAAACTGTTTTTT. The chain has TRBV30 and TRBJ1-4; 10 nucleotides line up with TRBD1. V lost 1 base to trimming and J lost 8 bases; unmatched junction nucleotides: 7. The CDR3 has 15 residues. The germline gives CDR1 GTSNPN, CDR2 SVGIG (reference sequence). The full variable domain, in which reference TRBV30 and TRBJ1-4 provide the parts outside the CDR3, is SQTIHQWPATLVQPVGSPLSLECTVEGTSNPNLYWYRQAAGRGLQLLFYSVGIGQISSEVPQNLSASRPQDRQFILSSKKLLLSDSGFYLCAWSGGDRGEEKLFFGSGTQLSVL.

This clonotype was counted many times. The chain employs TRBV28 and TRBJ1-1; D call uncertain. With 5 bases removed from V and 1 base from J, the gap between germline ends came to 17 bases. This CDR3 has 16 amino acids. Germline loops: CDR1 MDHEN, CDR2 SYDVKM. This CDR3 reads CASSPKSTARNTEAFF. The CDR3, as DNA: TGTGCCAGCAGTCCCAAATCGACGGCTAGGAACACTGAAGCTTTCTTT. Using reference TRBV28 and TRBJ1-1 for the parts outside the CDR3, the full variable domain is DVKVTQSSRYLVKRTGEKVFLECVQDMDHENMFWYRQDPGLGLRLIYFSYDVKMKEKGDIPEGYSVSREKKERFSLILESASTNQTSMYLCASSPKSTARNTEAFFGQGTRLTVV.

In this sample, this clonotype turned up a few times. The chain carries TRBV28 and TRBJ1-2; TRBD1 might be the D (6 bases). V lost 6 bases and J 7 bases, leaving 15 bases between the germline ends. CDR1 and CDR2 from the germline V gene are MDHEN and SYDVKM. The CDR3 sequence is 13 residues long. CDR3 in amino acids: CASRAGWGRGYTF. CDR3 sequence (DNA): TGTGCCAGCAGGGCTGGATGGGGGCGTGGCTACACCTTC.

In its sample, this clonotype was seen many times. J is TRBJ2-7 and V is TRBV27, with TRBD2 matching over 9 bases. The CDR3 has 14 amino acids. Germline CDR1 reads MNHEY; CDR2 reads SMNVEV (reference sequence). V was pared by 6 bases and J by 5 bases, with 8 bases of the junction left unmatched. The CDR3 region is CASREAGGFHEQYF. CDR3 sequence (DNA): TGTGCCAGCAGAGAAGCGGGAGGATTCCACGAGCAGTACTTC.

This clonotype was found many times. The gene calls are TRBV2 and TRBJ1-5; 7 bases are a match to TRBD1. Per germline, CDR1 SNHLY and CDR2 FYNNEI. After removal of 5 bases from V and 7 bases from J, the junction contained 11 bases not matched to a gene. The CDR3 runs to 15 residues. The CDR3 protein is CASSRRVTGEQPQHF. The CDR3 bases are TGTGCCAGCAGTCGAAGGGTAACAGGGGAACAGCCCCAGCATTTT.

This chain links TRBV2 with TRBJ2-5; D is undetermined. Trimming pared 2 bases from V and 0 bases from J, leaving 7 bases between. From germline, CDR1 is SNHLY and CDR2 FYNNEI. The CDR3 consists of 14 residues. The CDR3 region has the DNA TGTGCCAGCAGTGAACCCCAGGACCAAGAGACCCAGTACTTC. Its translation: CASSEPQDQETQYF.

There are many counts of this clonotype. The gene calls are TRBV20-1 and TRBJ1-1; TRBD1 aligns across 10 bases. This CDR3 has 15 amino acids. V lost 3 bases and J lost 6; bases outside the gene matches: 10. Germline V gives CDR1 DFQATT, CDR2 SNEGSKA (reference sequence). CDR3 in amino acids: CSASRRDRGQPEAFF. In DNA, the CDR3 is TGCAGTGCTAGCCGCCGGGACAGGGGACAACCTGAAGCTTTCTTT.

The table lists this clonotype with many counts. V is TRBV28 and J is TRBJ2-1; D tentatively fits TRBD1 or TRBD2 (5 bases each). V was trimmed by 7 bases and J by 4 bases, leaving 14 bases between them. The CDR3 consists of 14 residues. Germline CDR1 MDHEN, CDR2 SYDVKM. CDR3 protein: CASTELEGYNEQFF. The CDR3 DNA sequence: TGTGCCAGCACCGAACTAGAGGGGTACAATGAGCAGTTCTTC.

This clonotype came up many times. V and J are TRBV20-1 and TRBJ2-7; 9 bases are shared with TRBD1. This CDR3 contains 15 residues. V shed 0 bases and J 5 bases; nucleotides not matched to a gene: 8. CDR1 is DFQATT, CDR2 SNEGSKA, per germline (reference sequence). CDR3 amino acids: CSARDMDRGSHEQYF. The CDR3 bases are TGCAGTGCTAGAGATATGGACAGGGGCTCTCACGAGCAGTACTTC.

This clonotype came up once. J is TRBJ2-6 and V is TRBV19; no clear D gene. V was trimmed by 8 bases and J by 3 bases, leaving 20 bases between them. The CDR3 runs 17 residues. Germline V gene lookup returns CDR1 LNHDA and CDR2 SQIVND (reference sequence). In nucleotides, the CDR3 is TGTGCCAGTTTCTACGGTGCAGGTTTTTTTGGGGCCAACGTCCTGACTTTC. It encodes CASFYGAGFFGANVLTF. The full variable domain, completed using reference TRBV19 and TRBJ2-6, is DGGITQSPKYLFRKEGQNVTLSCEQNLNHDAMYWYRQDPGQGLRLIYYSQIVNDFQKGDIAEGYSVSREKKESFPLTVTSAQKNPTAFYLCASFYGAGFFGANVLTFGAGSRLTVL.

This CDR3 reads CASSQGSAIGGYTF. The CDR3 nucleotides read TGTGCCAGCAGCCAAGGTTCGGCGATAGGAGGCTACACCTTC. The V gene is TRBV14, the J gene TRBJ1-2, with D hard to call. With 1 base removed from V and 8 bases from J, the gap between germline ends came to 14 bases. CDR1 is SGHDN, CDR2 FVKESK, per germline. The CDR3 runs to 14 residues.